This T cell receptor (beta chain) was identified in a study of blood T cell repertoires in COVID-19. At the level of the study: Specimens from acute and convalescent COVID-19 originated in the United States, Italy and Spain. Sources were T cells, B-cell-depleted T cells, or PBMCs; the material itself was cDNA or gDNA.

V was clipped by 3 bases and J by 2 bases, with 4 bases between them. This CDR3 has 12 residues. The germline gives CDR1 SGHRS, CDR2 YFSETQ. Profiling relied on immunoSEQ multiplex PCR, and the TCRdb table lists in-frame clones only, not all of them. Here the sample spans about 230,000 clones, 81% being singletons. The chain uses TRBV5-1 and TRBJ2-3; the D is unclear. Sequencing was carried out using peripheral blood. This receptor was taken from an elderly woman with acute or convalescent COVID-19. The CDR3, as DNA: TGCGCCAGCAGCTCCTACACAGATACGCAGTATTTT. Translation gives CASSSYTDTQYF.